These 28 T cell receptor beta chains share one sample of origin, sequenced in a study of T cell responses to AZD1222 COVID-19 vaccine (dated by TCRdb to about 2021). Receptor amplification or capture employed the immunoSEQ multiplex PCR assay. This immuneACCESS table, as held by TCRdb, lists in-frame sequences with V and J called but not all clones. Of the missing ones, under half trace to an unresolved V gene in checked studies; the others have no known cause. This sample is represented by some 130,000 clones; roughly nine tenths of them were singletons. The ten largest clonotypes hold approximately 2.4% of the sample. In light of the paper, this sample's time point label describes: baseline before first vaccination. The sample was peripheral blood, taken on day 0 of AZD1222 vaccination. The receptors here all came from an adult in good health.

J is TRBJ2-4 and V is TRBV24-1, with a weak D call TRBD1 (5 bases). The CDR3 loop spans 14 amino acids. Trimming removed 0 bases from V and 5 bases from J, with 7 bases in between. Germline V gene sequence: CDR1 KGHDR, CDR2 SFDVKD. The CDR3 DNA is TGTGCCACCAGTGATTTGCGACAGCAAAACATTCAGTACTTC. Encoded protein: CATSDLRQQNIQYF.

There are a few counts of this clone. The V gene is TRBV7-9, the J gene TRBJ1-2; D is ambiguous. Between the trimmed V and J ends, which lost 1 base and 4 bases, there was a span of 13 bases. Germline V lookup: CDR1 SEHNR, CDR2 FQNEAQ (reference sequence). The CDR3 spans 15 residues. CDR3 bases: TGTGCCAGCAGCTTAGAATTGGGGTCTAGCTATGGCTACACCTTC. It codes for CASSLELGSSYGYTF.

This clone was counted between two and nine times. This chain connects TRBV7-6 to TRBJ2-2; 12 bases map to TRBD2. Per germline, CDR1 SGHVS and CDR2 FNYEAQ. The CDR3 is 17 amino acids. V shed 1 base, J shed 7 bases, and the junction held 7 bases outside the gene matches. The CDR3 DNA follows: TGTGCCAGCAGCTTAGGCCCCTGGACTAGCGGGGACGGGGAGCTGTTTTTT. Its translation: CASSLGPWTSGDGELFF.

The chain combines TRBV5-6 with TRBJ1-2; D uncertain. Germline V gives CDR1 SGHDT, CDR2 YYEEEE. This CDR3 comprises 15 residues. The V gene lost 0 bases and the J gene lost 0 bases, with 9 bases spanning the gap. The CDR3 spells CASSLGSSSNYGYTF. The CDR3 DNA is TGTGCCAGCAGCTTGGGGTCGTCCTCTAACTATGGCTACACCTTC.

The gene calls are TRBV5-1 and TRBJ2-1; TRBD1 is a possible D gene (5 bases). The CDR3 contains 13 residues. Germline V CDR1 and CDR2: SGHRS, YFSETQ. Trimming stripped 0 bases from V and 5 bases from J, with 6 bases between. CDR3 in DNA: TGCGCCAGCAGCTTGGAAGGGGACAATGAGCAGTTCTTC. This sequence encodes CASSLEGDNEQFF.

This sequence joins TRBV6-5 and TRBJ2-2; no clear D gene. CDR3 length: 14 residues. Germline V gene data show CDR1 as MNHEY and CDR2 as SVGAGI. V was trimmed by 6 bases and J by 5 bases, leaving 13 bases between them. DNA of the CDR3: TGTGCCAGCAGGGCAAGACGAGGTACCGGGGAGCTGTTTTTT. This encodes CASRARRGTGELFF.

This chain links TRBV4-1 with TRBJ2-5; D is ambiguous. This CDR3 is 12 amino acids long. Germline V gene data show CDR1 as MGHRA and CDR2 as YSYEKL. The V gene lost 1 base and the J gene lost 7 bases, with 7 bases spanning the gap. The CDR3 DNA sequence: TGCGCCAGCAGCCAAGTAGGAACGACCCAGTACTTC. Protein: CASSQVGTTQYF.

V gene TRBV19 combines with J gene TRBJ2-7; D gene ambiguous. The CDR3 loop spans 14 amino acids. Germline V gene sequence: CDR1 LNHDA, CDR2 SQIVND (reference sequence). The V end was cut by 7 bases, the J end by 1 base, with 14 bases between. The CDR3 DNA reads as TGTGCCAGTACCCGCGGCGGCCCTTCCTACGAGCAGTACTTC. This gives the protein CASTRGGPSYEQYF.

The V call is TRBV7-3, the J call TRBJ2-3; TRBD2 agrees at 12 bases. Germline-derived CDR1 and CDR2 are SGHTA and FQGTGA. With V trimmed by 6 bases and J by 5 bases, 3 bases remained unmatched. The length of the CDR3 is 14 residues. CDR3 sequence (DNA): TGTGCCAGCAGTCCGGGACTAGCGGGAGATACGCAGTATTTT. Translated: CASSPGLAGDTQYF.

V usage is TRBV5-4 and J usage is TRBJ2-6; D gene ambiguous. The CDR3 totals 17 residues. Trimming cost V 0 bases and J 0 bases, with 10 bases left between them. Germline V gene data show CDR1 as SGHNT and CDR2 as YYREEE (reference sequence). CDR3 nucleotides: TGTGCCAGCAGCTTGGCACATCAAAGCTCTGGGGCCAACGTCCTGACTTTC. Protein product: CASSLAHQSSGANVLTF.

CDR3 nucleotides: TGTGCCACCAGCAGGAGTCTTGGGGGGGGGCCTGAAGCTTTCTTT. Encoded protein: CATSRSLGGGPEAFF. J is TRBJ1-1 and V is TRBV15; D possibly corresponds to TRBD1 (6 bases). Germline-derived CDR1 and CDR2 are LNHNV and YYDKDF (reference sequence). This CDR3 has 15 amino acids. V lost 3 bases, J lost 6 bases, and 17 bases lay in between.

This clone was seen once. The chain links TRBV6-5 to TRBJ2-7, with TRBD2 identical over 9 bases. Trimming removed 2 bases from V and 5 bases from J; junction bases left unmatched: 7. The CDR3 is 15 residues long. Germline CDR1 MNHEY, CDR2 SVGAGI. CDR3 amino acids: CASSYRSSGSHEQYF. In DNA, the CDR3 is TGTGCCAGCAGTTACAGGAGTAGCGGGAGCCACGAGCAGTACTTC.

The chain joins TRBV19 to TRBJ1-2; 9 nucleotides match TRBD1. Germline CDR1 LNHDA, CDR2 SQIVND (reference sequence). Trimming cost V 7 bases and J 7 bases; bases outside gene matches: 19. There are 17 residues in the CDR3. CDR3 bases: TGTGCCAGTACCGACGCTACGGGGACAGGGATCCAAAGTGGCTACACCTTC. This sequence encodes CASTDATGTGIQSGYTF.

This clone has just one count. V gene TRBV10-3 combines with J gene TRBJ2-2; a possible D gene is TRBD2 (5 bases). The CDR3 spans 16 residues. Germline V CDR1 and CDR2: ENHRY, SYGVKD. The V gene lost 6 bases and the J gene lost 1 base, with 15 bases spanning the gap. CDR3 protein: CAIRNGLKVNTGELFF. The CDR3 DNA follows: TGTGCCATCAGGAACGGACTCAAGGTGAACACCGGGGAGCTGTTTTTT.

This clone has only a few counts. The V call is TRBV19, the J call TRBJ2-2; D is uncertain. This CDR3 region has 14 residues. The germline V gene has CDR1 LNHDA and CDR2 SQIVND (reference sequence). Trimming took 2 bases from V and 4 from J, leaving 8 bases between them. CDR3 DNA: TGTGCCAGTAGTATAAAACTGACCACCGGGGAGCTGTTTTTT. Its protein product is CASSIKLTTGELFF.

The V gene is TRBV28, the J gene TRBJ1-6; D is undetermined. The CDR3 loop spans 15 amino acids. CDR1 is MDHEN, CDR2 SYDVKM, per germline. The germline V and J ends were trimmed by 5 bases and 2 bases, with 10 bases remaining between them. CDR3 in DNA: TGTGCCAGCAGTCTGACCAGCGCCTATAATTCACCCCTCCACTTT. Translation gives CASSLTSAYNSPLHF. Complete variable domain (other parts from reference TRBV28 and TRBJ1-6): DVKVTQSSRYLVKRTGEKVFLECVQDMDHENMFWYRQDPGLGLRLIYFSYDVKMKEKGDIPEGYSVSREKKERFSLILESASTNQTSMYLCASSLTSAYNSPLHFGNGTRLTVT.

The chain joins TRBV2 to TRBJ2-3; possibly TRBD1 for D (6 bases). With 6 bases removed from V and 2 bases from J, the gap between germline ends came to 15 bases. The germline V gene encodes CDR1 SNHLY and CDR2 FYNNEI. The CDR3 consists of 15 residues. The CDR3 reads CASRPTGADTDTQYF. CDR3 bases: TGTGCCAGCAGACCGACAGGAGCCGACACAGATACGCAGTATTTT. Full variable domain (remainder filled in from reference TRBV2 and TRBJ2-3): EPEVTQTPSHQVTQMGQEVILRCVPISNHLYFYWYRQILGQKVEFLVSFYNNEISEKSEIFDDQFSVERPDGSNFTLKIRSTKLEDSAMYFCASRPTGADTDTQYFGPGTRLTVL.

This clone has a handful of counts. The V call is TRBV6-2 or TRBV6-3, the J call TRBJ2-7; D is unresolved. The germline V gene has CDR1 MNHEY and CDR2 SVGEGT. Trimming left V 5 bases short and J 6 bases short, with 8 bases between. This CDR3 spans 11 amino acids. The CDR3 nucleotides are TGTGCCAGCAGTGACTTTCCCGAGCAGTACTTC. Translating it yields CASSDFPEQYF.

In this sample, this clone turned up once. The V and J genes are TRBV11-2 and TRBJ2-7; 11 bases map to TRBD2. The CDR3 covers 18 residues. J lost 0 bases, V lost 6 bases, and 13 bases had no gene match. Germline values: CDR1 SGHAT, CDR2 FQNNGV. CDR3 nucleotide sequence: TGTGCCAGCAGTCCATTTCTAGCGGGAGGTCGGAGCTCCTACGAGCAGTACTTC. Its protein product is CASSPFLAGGRSSYEQYF.

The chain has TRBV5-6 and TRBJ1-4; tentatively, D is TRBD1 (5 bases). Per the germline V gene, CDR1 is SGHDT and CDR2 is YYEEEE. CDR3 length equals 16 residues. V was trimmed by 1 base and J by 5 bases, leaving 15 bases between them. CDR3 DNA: TGTGCCAGCAGCTTGTCGGGAGGGACGGACAATGAAAAACTGTTTTTT. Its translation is CASSLSGGTDNEKLFF.

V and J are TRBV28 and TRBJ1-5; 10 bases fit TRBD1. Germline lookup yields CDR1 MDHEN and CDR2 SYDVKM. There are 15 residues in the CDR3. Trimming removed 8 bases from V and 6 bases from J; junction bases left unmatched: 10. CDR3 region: CASCAGTGAVQPQHF. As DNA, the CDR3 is TGTGCCAGCTGCGCCGGGACAGGGGCCGTTCAGCCCCAGCATTTT.

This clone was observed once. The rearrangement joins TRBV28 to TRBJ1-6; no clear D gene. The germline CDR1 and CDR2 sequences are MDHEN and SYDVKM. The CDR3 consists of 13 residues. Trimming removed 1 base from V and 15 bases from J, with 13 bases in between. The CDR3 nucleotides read TGTGCCAGCAGTTTATCTGGCAGAGGACTCCTCCACTTT. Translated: CASSLSGRGLLHF.

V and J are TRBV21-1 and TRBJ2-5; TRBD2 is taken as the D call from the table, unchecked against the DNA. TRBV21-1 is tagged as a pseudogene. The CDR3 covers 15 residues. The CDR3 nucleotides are TGTGCCAGCAGCTCCCTTCCAGCGGTAAGGGAGACCCAGTACTTC. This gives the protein CASSSLPAVRETQYF.

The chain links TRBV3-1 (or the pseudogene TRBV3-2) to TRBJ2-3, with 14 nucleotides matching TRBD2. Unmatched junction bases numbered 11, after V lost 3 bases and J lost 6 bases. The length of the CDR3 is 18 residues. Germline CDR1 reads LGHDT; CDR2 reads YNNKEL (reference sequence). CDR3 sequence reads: CASSHQTGTSGSGDTQYF. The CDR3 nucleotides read TGTGCCAGCAGCCACCAGACCGGGACTAGCGGGAGTGGGGATACGCAGTATTTT.

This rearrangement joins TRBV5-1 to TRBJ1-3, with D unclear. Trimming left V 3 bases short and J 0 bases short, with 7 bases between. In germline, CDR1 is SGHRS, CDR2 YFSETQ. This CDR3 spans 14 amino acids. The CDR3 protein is CASSSTSSGNTIYF. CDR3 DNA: TGCGCCAGCAGCTCCACAAGCTCTGGAAACACCATATATTTT.

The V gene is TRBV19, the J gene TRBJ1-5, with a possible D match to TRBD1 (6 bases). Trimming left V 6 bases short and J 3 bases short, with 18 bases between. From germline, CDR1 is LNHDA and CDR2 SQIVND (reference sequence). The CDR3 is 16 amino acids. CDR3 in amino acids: CASRGGGQSNNQPQHF. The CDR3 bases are TGTGCCAGTAGAGGAGGAGGACAGAGCAACAATCAGCCCCAGCATTTT. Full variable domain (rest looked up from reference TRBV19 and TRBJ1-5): DGGITQSPKYLFRKEGQNVTLSCEQNLNHDAMYWYRQDPGQGLRLIYYSQIVNDFQKGDIAEGYSVSREKKESFPLTVTSAQKNPTAFYLCASRGGGQSNNQPQHFGDGTRLSIL.

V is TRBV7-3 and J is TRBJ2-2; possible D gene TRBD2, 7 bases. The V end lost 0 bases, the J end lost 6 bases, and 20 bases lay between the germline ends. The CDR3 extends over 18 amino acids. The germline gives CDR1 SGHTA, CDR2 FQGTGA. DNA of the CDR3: TGTGCCAGCAGCTTAACGTTCCCGACTAGCAGGGGACCCGGGGAGCTGTTTTTT. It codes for CASSLTFPTSRGPGELFF. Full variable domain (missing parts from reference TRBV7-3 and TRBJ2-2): GAGVSQTPSNKVTEKGKYVELRCDPISGHTALYWYRQSLGQGPEFLIYFQGTGAADDSGLPNDRFFAVRPEGSVSTLKIQRTERGDSAVYLCASSLTFPTSRGPGELFFGEGSRLTVL.

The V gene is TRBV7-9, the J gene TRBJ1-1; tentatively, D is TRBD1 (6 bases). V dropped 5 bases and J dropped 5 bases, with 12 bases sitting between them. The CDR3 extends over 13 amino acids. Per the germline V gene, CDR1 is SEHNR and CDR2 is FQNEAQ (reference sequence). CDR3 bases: TGTGCCAGCAGCCCTCAGGGGCGGACTGAAGCTTTCTTT. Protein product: CASSPQGRTEAFF.